The 17 T cell receptor beta chains listed next were all sequenced from one sample in a study of CD8+CD57+ T cells in acquired aplastic anemia. Individuals selected for sequencing had exhibited CD8+CD57+ cell expansion on flow cytometry. TCR beta VDJ and CDR3 profiling used genomic DNA as template. In TCRdb, the reads were re-called with MiXCR into one record per CDR3 protein. Seen here are 200,000 to 300,000 distinct CDR3 sequences, approximately 79% observed once, and the top ten hold approximately 40%. Material for sequencing was sorted CD4+, CD8+, or CD8+CD57+ T cells (not recorded which) from PBMCs. All receptors come from a human donor with aplastic anemia.

This clonotype turned up a few times. V and J are TRBV11-3 and TRBJ2-7, with D perhaps matching TRBD1 or TRBD2 (7 bases each). The CDR3 totals 18 residues. CDR1 SGHNT and CDR2 YENEEA come from the germline V gene. V was clipped by 5 bases and J by 1 base, with 24 bases between them. In nucleotides, the CDR3 is TGTGCCAGCAGCCTCCACTTGGGAGGGACAGCCCTTTCCTACGAGCAGTACGTC. Translated, it gives CASSLHLGGTALSYEQYV.

This chain uses TRBV7-2 with TRBJ2-7; 8 bases fit TRBD1. Germline V gene lookup returns CDR1 SGHTA and CDR2 FQGNSA. The trim removed 6 bases at V and 6 bases at J, leaving 16 bases unmatched. The CDR3 extends over 16 amino acids. CDR3 sequence: CASRIPGQANMAEQYV. The CDR3 DNA sequence: TGTGCCAGCAGGATACCGGGACAGGCGAATATGGCCGAGCAGTACGTC.

The rearrangement joins TRBV10-3 to TRBJ2-7; 10 nucleotides agree with TRBD1. Germline assignment: CDR1 ENHRY and CDR2 SYGVKD. With V trimmed by 6 bases and J by 2 bases, 4 bases remained unmatched. The CDR3 runs to 14 residues. CDR3 DNA: TGTGCCATCAGGAGGACAGGGGGGGCCTACGAGCAGTACTTC. The encoded protein is CAIRRTGGAYEQYF.

The rearrangement joins TRBV29-1 to TRBJ2-1; 9 bases map to TRBD1. CDR3 length: 10 amino acids. The V segment lost 7 bases and the J segment 12 bases; nucleotides outside the gene matches: 4. Germline-derived CDR1 and CDR2 are SQVTM and ANQGSEA. CDR3 region: CSAGTGRQFF. In nucleotides, the CDR3 is TGCAGCGCCGGGACAGGGAGGCAGTTCTTC.

The V gene is TRBV7-9, the J gene TRBJ2-6; D is uncertain. Trimming pared 0 bases from V and 9 bases from J, leaving 21 bases between. CDR1 is SEHNR, CDR2 FQNEAQ, per germline (reference sequence). This CDR3 has 18 amino acids. The CDR3 DNA is TGTGCCAGCAGCTTAGCGGTTAGCTACTGGGCCAACGTCAACGTCCTGACTTTC. It encodes CASSLAVSYWANVNVLTF.

The chain uses TRBV7-3 and TRBJ2-7; D gene uncertain. This CDR3 region has 18 residues. CDR1 SGHTA and CDR2 FQGTGA come from the germline V gene. The CDR3 here is CASCLHPNATALSYEQYV. In nucleotides, the CDR3 is TGTGCCAGCTGCTTACATCCAAACGCCACAGCCCTTTCCTACGAGCAGTACGTC.

This chain links TRBV20-1 with TRBJ2-7; TRBD1 is a possible D gene (5 bases). V was shortened by 6 bases and J by 0 bases, with 12 bases between the two germline ends. This CDR3 is built from 13 residues. CDR1 is DFQATT and CDR2 is SNEGSKA in the germline V gene (reference sequence). This CDR3 reads CSAPGDSSYEQYF. The CDR3 region has the DNA TGCAGTGCCCCCGGCGACAGCTCCTACGAGCAGTACTTC.

This clonotype was seen only once. The chain joins TRBV7-8 to TRBJ2-7; a weak D match, TRBD1 (6 bases). This CDR3 has 18 amino acids. V lost 3 bases, J lost 4 bases, and 25 bases lay in between. Per germline, CDR1 SGHVS and CDR2 FQNEAQ. CDR3 sequence: CASSFHPDGTTLYYEQYV. CDR3 in DNA: TGTGCCAGCAGCTTTCATCCAGACGGGACAACCCTTTATTACGAGCAGTACGTC.

On this clonotype: The CDR3 does not end in the conserved phenylalanine or tryptophan, so this is likely a read error. J is TRBJ2-1 and V is TRBV4-1; 10 bases fit TRBD2. This CDR3 spans 15 amino acids. The V segment lost 4 bases and the J segment 2 bases; nucleotides outside the gene matches: 2. Germline V CDR1 and CDR2: MGHRA, YSYEKL. CDR3 residues: CASSLGLAAYNEQFV. For the CDR3, the DNA is TGCGCCAGCAGCCTCGGACTAGCGGCCTACAATGAGCAGTTCGTC.

In the case of this clonotype: At one boundary the junction diverges from the germline segment, which might be a read error. The rearrangement links TRBV11-2 to TRBJ1-4; D possibly corresponds to TRBD1 (6 bases). In germline, CDR1 is SGHAT, CDR2 FQNNGV. The CDR3 extends over 15 amino acids. The CDR3 reads CASSLQLRGGEKLFF. In DNA, the CDR3 is TGCGCCAGCAGCTTACAACTACGAGGGGGGGAAAAACTGTTTTTT.

The chain is built from TRBV25-1 and TRBJ2-3; TRBD2 matches at 10 bases. CDR1 MGHDK and CDR2 SYGVNS come from the germline V gene. Trimming took 4 bases from V and 0 from J; bases not matched to a gene: 1. The CDR3 loop spans 15 amino acids. The CDR3 DNA follows: TGTGCCAGCAGTGTGACTAGCGGGAGCACAGATACGCAGTATTTT. It specifies CASSVTSGSTDTQYF. The full variable domain, with the rest looked up from reference TRBV25-1 and TRBJ2-3, is EADIYQTPRYLVIGTGKKITLECSQTMGHDKMYWYQQDPGMELHLIHYSYGVNSTEKGDLSSESTVSRIRTEHFPLTLESARPSHTSQYLCASSVTSGSTDTQYFGPGTRLTVL.

V gene TRBV29-1 combines with J gene TRBJ2-3; D is ambiguous. The germline CDR1 and CDR2 sequences are SQVTM and ANQGSEA. The V end was cut by 4 bases, the J end by 1 base, with 6 bases between. The CDR3 runs to 12 residues. This chain's CDR3 is CSVVDGTDTQYF. The CDR3 DNA sequence: TGCAGCGTTGTGGACGGCACAGATACGCAGTATTTT.

Of note for this clonotype: Without the conserved terminal phenylalanine or tryptophan, this CDR3 likely stems from a read error. Because the CDR3's place on the DNA is in doubt, the DNA is left out and the CDR3 is given as listed by TCRdb. The chain couples TRBV15 to TRBJ2-1. Germline CDR1 and CDR2: LNHNV and YYDKDF (reference sequence). The CDR3 is 17 residues long, ends included. The CDR3 region is CATSRVSRQDTQNFRPC.

This chain links TRBV7-9 with TRBJ2-5, with 7 bases identical to TRBD2. This CDR3 comprises 14 residues. The germline gives CDR1 SEHNR, CDR2 FQNEAQ (reference sequence). Unmatched junction bases numbered 19, after V lost 10 bases and J lost 11 bases. The CDR3 loop reads CATTLGRVPAGQYF. As DNA, the CDR3 is TGTGCCACCACCCTAGGGAGGGTCCCCGCTGGGCAGTACTTC. Full variable domain (remainder filled in from reference TRBV7-9 and TRBJ2-5): DTGVSQNPRHKITKRGQNVTFRCDPISEHNRLYWYRQTLGQGPEFLTYFQNEAQLEKSRLLSDRFSAERPKGSFSTLEIQRTEQGDSAMYLCATTLGRVPAGQYFGPGTRLLVL.

This chain connects TRBV7-2 to TRBJ2-7; 10 nucleotides line up with TRBD1. CDR1 is SGHTA and CDR2 is FQGNSA in the germline V gene. This CDR3 is built from 16 residues. The CDR3 nucleotides are TGTGCCAGCAGCTTGACAGGGGGCGCCGACTGTTACGACCAGTACGTC. Translating it yields CASSLTGGADCYDQYV.

This clonotype was observed once. DNA for the CDR3: TGTGCCAGCAGATCAACCCGGAGACGGAAGACTGAAGTATTCTTT. This codes for CASRSTRRRKTEVFF. The chain joins TRBV7-2 to TRBJ1-1; D is uncertain. This CDR3 region has 15 residues. The V gene's germline CDR1 is SGHTA and CDR2 FQGNSA. V shed 6 bases and J shed 14 bases, with 28 bases lying between them.

With regard to this clonotype: Compared with germline, one end of the junction differs, possibly owing to a read error. The V gene is TRBV7-2, the J gene TRBJ1-6; weak D call: TRBD1 (5 bases). The CDR3 is made up of 14 amino acids. Germline loops: CDR1 SGHTA, CDR2 FQGNSA. In nucleotides, the CDR3 is TGTGCCAGCAGCTTGTCCAATCTGGGGCAGCAAGAGACCTTT. It specifies CASSLSNLGQQETF.